Below, one TCR beta chain is given with its context. CDR1 SGHRS and CDR2 YFSETQ come from the germline V gene. This CDR3 is 15 amino acids long. The germline V and J ends were trimmed by 0 bases and 5 bases, with 9 bases remaining between them. The data were obtained in a study of blood T cell repertoires in COVID-19. The data were produced by immunoSEQ multiplex PCR, yet TCRdb's version contains in-frame clones alone and is incomplete. The sample has under 200,000 clones, roughly 83% seen once. The TCR sequence derives from a human donor in a cohort sampled during active COVID-19. Source material: peripheral blood. The chain carries TRBV5-1 and TRBJ1-6; perhaps TRBD1 as D (6 bases). CDR3 residues: CASSLEQGNNSPLHF. In DNA form, the CDR3 reads TGCGCCAGCAGCTTGGAGCAGGGGAATAATTCACCCCTCCACTTT.